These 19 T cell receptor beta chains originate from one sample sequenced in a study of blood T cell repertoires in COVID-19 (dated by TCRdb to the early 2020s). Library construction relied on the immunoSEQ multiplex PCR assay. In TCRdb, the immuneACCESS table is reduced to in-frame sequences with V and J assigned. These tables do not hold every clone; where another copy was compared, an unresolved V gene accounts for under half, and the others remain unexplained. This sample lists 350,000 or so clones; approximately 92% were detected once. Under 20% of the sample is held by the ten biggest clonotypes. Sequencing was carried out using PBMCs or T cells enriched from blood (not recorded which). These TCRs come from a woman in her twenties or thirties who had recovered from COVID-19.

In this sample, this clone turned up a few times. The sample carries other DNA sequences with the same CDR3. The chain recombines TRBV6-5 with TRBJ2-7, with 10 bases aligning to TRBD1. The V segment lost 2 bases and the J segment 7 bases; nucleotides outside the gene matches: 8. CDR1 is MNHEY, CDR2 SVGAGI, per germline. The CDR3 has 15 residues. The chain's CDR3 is CASSYPGTGVGEQYF. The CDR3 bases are TGTGCCAGCAGTTACCCAGGGACAGGGGTGGGAGAGCAGTACTTC.

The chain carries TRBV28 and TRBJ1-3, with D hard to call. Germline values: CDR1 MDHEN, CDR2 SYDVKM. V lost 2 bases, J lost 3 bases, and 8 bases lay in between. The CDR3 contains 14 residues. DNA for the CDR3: TGTGCCAGCAGTTTAGCGGTTATTGGAAACACCATATATTTT. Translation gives CASSLAVIGNTIYF. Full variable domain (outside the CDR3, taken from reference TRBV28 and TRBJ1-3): DVKVTQSSRYLVKRTGEKVFLECVQDMDHENMFWYRQDPGLGLRLIYFSYDVKMKEKGDIPEGYSVSREKKERFSLILESASTNQTSMYLCASSLAVIGNTIYFGEGSWLTVV.

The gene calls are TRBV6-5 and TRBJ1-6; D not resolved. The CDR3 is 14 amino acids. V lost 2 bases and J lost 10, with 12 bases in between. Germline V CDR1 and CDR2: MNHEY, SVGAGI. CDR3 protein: CASSYGVGGSPLHF. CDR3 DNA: TGTGCCAGCAGTTACGGAGTCGGCGGGTCACCCCTCCACTTT.

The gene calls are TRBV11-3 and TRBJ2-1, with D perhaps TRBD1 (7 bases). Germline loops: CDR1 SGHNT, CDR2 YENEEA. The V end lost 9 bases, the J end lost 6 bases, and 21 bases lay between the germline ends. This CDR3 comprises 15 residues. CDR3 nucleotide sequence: TGTGCCAGTAGCAGGGGTCAGGAGGGGGCCAATGAGCAGTTCTTC. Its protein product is CASSRGQEGANEQFF. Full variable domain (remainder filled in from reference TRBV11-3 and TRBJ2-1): EAGVVQSPRYKIIEKKQPVAFWCNPISGHNTLYWYLQNLGQGPELLIRYENEEAVDDSQLPKDRFSAERLKGVDSTLKIQPAELGDSAVYLCASSRGQEGANEQFFGPGTRLTVL.

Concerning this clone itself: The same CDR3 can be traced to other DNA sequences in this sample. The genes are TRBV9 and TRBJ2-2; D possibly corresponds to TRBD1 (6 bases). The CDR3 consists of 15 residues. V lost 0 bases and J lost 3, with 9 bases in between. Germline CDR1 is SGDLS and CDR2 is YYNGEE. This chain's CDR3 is CASSVGPGDTGELFF. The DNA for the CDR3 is TGTGCCAGCAGCGTAGGGCCAGGGGACACCGGGGAGCTGTTTTTT.

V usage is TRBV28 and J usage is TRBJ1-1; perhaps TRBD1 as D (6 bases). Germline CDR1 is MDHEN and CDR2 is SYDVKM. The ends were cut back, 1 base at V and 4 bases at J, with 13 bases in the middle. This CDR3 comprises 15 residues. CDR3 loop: CASSLYGGAGTEAFF. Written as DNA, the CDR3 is TGTGCCAGCAGTTTATATGGGGGCGCTGGCACTGAAGCTTTCTTT.

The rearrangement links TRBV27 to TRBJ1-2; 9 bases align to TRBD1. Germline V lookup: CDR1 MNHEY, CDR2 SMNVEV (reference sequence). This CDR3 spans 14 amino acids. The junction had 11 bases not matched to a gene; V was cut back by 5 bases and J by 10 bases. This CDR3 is CASSRTGVEVDYTF. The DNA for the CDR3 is TGTGCCAGCAGTCGGACAGGGGTGGAGGTAGACTACACCTTC.

The CDR3 DNA reads as TGTGCCAGTAGTAAACCGGGACAGGAGGAAAAACTGTTTTTT. It codes for CASSKPGQEEKLFF. The chain has TRBV19 and TRBJ1-4, with 8 positions matching TRBD1. CDR1 is LNHDA and CDR2 is SQIVND in the germline V gene (reference sequence). This CDR3 comprises 14 residues. Trimming removed 4 bases from V and 8 bases from J; junction bases left unmatched: 6.

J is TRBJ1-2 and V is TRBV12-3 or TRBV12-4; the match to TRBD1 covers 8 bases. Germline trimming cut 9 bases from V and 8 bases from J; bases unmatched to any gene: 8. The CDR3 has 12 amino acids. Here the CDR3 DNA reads TGTGCCAGTTCAGGGGGCTCTGGAGGCTACACCTTC. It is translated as CASSGGSGGYTF.

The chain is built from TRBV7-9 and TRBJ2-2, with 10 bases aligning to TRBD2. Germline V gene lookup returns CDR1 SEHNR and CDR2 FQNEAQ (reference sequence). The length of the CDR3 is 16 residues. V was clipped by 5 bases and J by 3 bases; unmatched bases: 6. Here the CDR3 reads CASSNIAGGHTGELFF. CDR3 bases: TGTGCCAGCAGCAACATAGCGGGAGGCCACACCGGGGAGCTGTTTTTT.

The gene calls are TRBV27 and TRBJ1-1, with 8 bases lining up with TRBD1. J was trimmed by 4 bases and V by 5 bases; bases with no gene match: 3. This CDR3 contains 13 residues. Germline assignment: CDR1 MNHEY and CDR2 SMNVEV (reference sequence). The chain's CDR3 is CASSRQGSTEAFF. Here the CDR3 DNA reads TGTGCCAGCAGTAGACAGGGGAGCACTGAAGCTTTCTTT.

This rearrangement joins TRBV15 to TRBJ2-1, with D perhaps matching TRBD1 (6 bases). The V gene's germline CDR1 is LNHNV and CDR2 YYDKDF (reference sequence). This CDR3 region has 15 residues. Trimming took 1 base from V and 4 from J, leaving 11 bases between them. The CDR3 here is CATSRGTEKYNEQFF. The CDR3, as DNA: TGTGCCACCAGCAGAGGGACAGAGAAGTACAATGAGCAGTTCTTC.

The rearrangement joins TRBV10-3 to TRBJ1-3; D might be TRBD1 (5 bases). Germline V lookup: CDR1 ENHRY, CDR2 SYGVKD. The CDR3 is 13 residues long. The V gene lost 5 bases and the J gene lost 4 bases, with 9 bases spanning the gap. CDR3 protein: CAISQTVGNTIYF. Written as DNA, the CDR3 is TGTGCCATCAGTCAGACAGTAGGAAACACCATATATTTT.

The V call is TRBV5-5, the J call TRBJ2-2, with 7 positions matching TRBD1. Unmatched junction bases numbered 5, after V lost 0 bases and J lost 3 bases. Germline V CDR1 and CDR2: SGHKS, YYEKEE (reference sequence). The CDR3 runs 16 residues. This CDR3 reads CASSLGEGADTGELFF. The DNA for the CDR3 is TGTGCCAGCAGCTTGGGCGAGGGGGCGGACACCGGGGAGCTGTTTTTT. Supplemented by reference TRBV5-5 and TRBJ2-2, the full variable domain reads DAGVTQSPTHLIKTRGQQVTLRCSPISGHKSVSWYQQVLGQGPQFIFQYYEKEERGRGNFPDRFSARQFPNYSSELNVNALLLGDSALYLCASSLGEGADTGELFFGEGSRLTVL.

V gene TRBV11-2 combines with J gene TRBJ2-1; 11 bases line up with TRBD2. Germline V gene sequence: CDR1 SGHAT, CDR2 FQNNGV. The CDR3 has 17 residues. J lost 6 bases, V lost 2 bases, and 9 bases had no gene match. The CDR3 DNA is TGTGCCAGCAGCTTACCCGTCAGGCTAGCGGGAGGCAATGAGCAGTTCTTC. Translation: CASSLPVRLAGGNEQFF.

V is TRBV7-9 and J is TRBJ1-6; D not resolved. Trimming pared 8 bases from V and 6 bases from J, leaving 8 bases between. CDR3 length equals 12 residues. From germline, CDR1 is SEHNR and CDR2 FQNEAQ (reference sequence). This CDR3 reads CASGAINSPLHF. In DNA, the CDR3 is TGTGCCAGCGGAGCCATTAATTCACCCCTCCACTTT. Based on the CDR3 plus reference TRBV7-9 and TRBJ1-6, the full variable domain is DTGVSQNPRHKITKRGQNVTFRCDPISEHNRLYWYRQTLGQGPEFLTYFQNEAQLEKSRLLSDRFSAERPKGSFSTLEIQRTEQGDSAMYLCASGAINSPLHFGNGTRLTVT.

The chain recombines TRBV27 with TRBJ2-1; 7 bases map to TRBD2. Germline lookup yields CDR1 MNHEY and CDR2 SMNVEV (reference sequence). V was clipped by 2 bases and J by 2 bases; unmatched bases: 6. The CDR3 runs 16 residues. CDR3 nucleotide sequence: TGTGCCAGCAGTTTAGCGAGCGGGGTGACCTACAATGAGCAGTTCTTC. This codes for CASSLASGVTYNEQFF.

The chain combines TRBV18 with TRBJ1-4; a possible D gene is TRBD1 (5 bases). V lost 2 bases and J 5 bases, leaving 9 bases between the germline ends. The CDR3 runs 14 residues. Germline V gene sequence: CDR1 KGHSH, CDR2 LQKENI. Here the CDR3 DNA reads TGTGCCAGCTCACCATCAGGGTTAAATGAAAAACTGTTTTTT. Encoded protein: CASSPSGLNEKLFF. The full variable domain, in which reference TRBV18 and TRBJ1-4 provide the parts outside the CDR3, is NAGVMQNPRHLVRRRGQEARLRCSPMKGHSHVYWYRQLPEEGLKFMVYLQKENIIDESGMPKERFSAEFPKEGPSILRIQQVVRGDSAAYFCASSPSGLNEKLFFGSGTQLSVL.

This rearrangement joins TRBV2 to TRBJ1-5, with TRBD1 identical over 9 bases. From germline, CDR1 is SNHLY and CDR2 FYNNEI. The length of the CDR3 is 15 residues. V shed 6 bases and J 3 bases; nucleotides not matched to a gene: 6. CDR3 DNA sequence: TGTGCCAGCAGCGTGGGACAGGGTGTCAATCAGCCCCAGCATTTT. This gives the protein CASSVGQGVNQPQHF.